This TCR beta chain originates from a study of CD8+ T cells in alopecia areata. Alopecia areata patients had lesional scalp punch biopsies and peripheral blood taken from them. CDR3 size: 14 residues. In germline, CDR1 is MNHNS, CDR2 SASEGT. V shed 8 bases and J 4 bases; nucleotides not matched to a gene: 5. Extracted RNA was reverse transcribed into cDNA, the sequencing template. Clones were sequenced by immunoSEQ multiplex PCR, and TCRdb holds only the in-frame ones, with some missing. The data hold hundreds of thousands of clones, with around two thirds observed a single time. The TCR originated in a human donor with alopecia areata. The V gene is TRBV6-1, the J gene TRBJ2-3; 11 bases are a match to TRBD1. Sample: CD4+ T cells sorted from blood, taken at week 0. This CDR3 is CASSGTGGSDTQYF. The CDR3, as DNA: TGTGCCAGCTCCGGGACAGGGGGGTCAGATACGCAGTATTTT.